This T cell receptor beta chain originates from a study of T cell clonotyping in hematopoietic cell transplantation. Data came from immunoSEQ multiplex PCR; TCRdb stores just in-frame clones and leaves some out. The data contain around 2,000 clones, about 90% of them singletons. As to this clone: Its antigen remains unknown.

Overall study findings and caveats: CD4 and CD8 repertoire contributions could not be separated without sorting. Pathologically expanded recipient clonotypes increased progressively from day 30 to day 180 as diversity fell.

Samples: about 28 days before transplant, then days 30, 100 and 180 after. This receptor was taken from a female patient between 50 and 60 years old who had an allogeneic stem cell transplant from a related donor, so the T cells may come from the graft donor. Some clones in this sample may be carry-over from other donors' samples. Sequencing was performed on peripheral blood mononuclear cells, taken 30 days after allogeneic stem cell transplant.

CDR3 DNA: TGTGCCAGTAACAGGGGGCGAGGCGAGCAGTACTTC. This sequence encodes CASNRGRGEQYF. The V call is TRBV19, the J call TRBJ2-7, with 9 bases matching TRBD1. This CDR3 is 12 amino acids long. V lost 7 bases to trimming and J lost 6 bases; unmatched junction nucleotides: 4. Germline loops: CDR1 LNHDA, CDR2 SQIVND (reference sequence).